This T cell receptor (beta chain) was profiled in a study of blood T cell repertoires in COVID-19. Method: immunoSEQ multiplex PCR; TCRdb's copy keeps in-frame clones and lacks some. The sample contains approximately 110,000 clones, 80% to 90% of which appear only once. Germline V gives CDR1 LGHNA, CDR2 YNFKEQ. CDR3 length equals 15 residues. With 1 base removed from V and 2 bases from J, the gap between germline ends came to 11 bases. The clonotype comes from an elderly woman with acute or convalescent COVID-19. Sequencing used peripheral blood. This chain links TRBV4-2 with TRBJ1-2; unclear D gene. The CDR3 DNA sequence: TGTGCCAGCAGCCAAGTGTCAGGCGAGAACTATGGCTACACCTTC. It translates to CASSQVSGENYGYTF.